These 16 T cell receptor beta chains came from one sample sequenced in a study of neurological immune-mediated disorders. TCRdb re-analysed the 5' RACE reads in MiXCR, keeping a single row per CDR3 protein. The profile shows about 32,000 distinct CDR3 sequences, 3% to 4% of them singletons. Sequencing was performed on PBMCs. These receptor sequences come from a young man with multiple sclerosis.

In this sample, this clonotype turned up many times. V is TRBV12-3 or TRBV12-4 and J is TRBJ2-1; 13 bases are shared with TRBD2. V gave up 6 bases and J gave up 7 bases; unmatched junction bases: 9. This CDR3 spans 16 amino acids. The CDR3: CASRRLAGGLSNEQFF. Here the CDR3 DNA reads TGTGCCAGCAGACGACTAGCGGGGGGTCTTTCTAATGAGCAGTTCTTC.

There are many counts of this clonotype. The chain links TRBV12-3 or TRBV12-4 to TRBJ1-1; D is unclear. V lost 3 bases to trimming and J lost 1 base, with 6 bases between them. The CDR3 extends over 13 amino acids. Written as DNA, the CDR3 is TGTGCCAGCAGTTTGTGGGAGAACACTGAAGCTTTCTTT. It translates to CASSLWENTEAFF.

This clonotype was observed a few times. The V and J genes are TRBV15 and TRBJ1-5, with TRBD1 as a possible D gene (6 bases). Between the trimmed V and J ends, which lost 0 bases and 6 bases, there was a span of 15 bases. CDR1 is LNHNV and CDR2 is YYDKDF in the germline V gene (reference sequence). The length of the CDR3 is 16 residues. CDR3 amino acids: CATSRDKGIRGQPQHF. CDR3 DNA: TGTGCCACCAGCAGAGATAAGGGCATCAGGGGTCAGCCCCAGCATTTT.

V is TRBV20-1 and J is TRBJ2-3, with unresolved D. CDR1 and CDR2 from the germline V gene are DFQATT and SNEGSKA (reference sequence). Trimming left V 3 bases short and J 2 bases short, with 9 bases between. CDR3 length equals 13 residues. This CDR3 reads CSASGVNTDTQYF. CDR3 DNA: TGCAGTGCTAGTGGGGTCAACACAGATACGCAGTATTTT.

This clonotype was seen repeatedly, ten times or more. The chain combines TRBV5-6 with TRBJ2-1; 10 bases map to TRBD1. J was trimmed by 3 bases and V by 1 base; bases with no gene match: 7. CDR3 length equals 17 residues. The germline CDR1 and CDR2 sequences are SGHDT and YYEEEE. The CDR3 DNA reads as TGTGCCAGCAGCTTGCAGGTTGGACAGGGGGTCTACAATGAGCAGTTCTTC. Encoded protein: CASSLQVGQGVYNEQFF. The full variable domain, with the rest looked up from reference TRBV5-6 and TRBJ2-1, is DAGVTQSPTHLIKTRGQQVTLRCSPKSGHDTVSWYQQALGQGPQFIFQYYEEEERQRGNFPDRFSGHQFPNYSSELNVNALLLGDSALYLCASSLQVGQGVYNEQFFGPGTRLTVL.

This clonotype was seen many times. The chain combines TRBV5-1 with TRBJ2-5; TRBD2 matches 11 bases. The CDR3 is made up of 17 amino acids. The ends lost 4 bases at V and 1 base at J; junction bases unmatched: 9. Germline CDR1 reads SGHRS; CDR2 reads YFSETQ. This CDR3 reads CASSSATSGVIQETQYF. CDR3 in DNA: TGCGCCAGCAGCAGCGCGACTAGCGGGGTGATCCAAGAGACCCAGTACTTC.

The chain recombines TRBV10-1 with TRBJ2-2; D unresolved. V was shortened by 4 bases and J by 1 base, with 10 bases between the two germline ends. The CDR3 has 15 residues. Looked up from germline, CDR1 is WNHNN and CDR2 is SYGVQD (reference sequence). The CDR3 reads CASSGRSLNTGELFF. DNA for the CDR3: TGCGCCAGCAGTGGTAGATCCTTGAACACCGGGGAGCTGTTTTTT.

This clonotype was seen at least ten times. The J gene is TRBJ2-3, the V gene TRBV5-6; D remains unclear. The CDR3 loop spans 13 amino acids. Germline-derived CDR1 and CDR2 are SGHDT and YYEEEE. Trimming took 0 bases from V and 4 from J, leaving 6 bases between them. The CDR3 nucleotides read TGTGCCAGCAGCTTGGGGGTCGCAGATACGCAGTATTTT. Its translation: CASSLGVADTQYF. Full variable domain (missing parts from reference TRBV5-6 and TRBJ2-3): DAGVTQSPTHLIKTRGQQVTLRCSPKSGHDTVSWYQQALGQGPQFIFQYYEEEERQRGNFPDRFSGHQFPNYSSELNVNALLLGDSALYLCASSLGVADTQYFGPGTRLTVL.

This clonotype was observed many times. This rearrangement joins TRBV7-2 to TRBJ2-2; D remains unclear. The length of the CDR3 is 12 residues. The germline V gene encodes CDR1 SGHTA and CDR2 FQGNSA. V was shortened by 1 base and J by 9 bases, with 6 bases between the two germline ends. The CDR3 DNA is TGTGCCAGCAGCTTAGGGTACAGGGAGCTGTTTTTT. This gives the protein CASSLGYRELFF.

This clonotype was seen at least ten times. V gene TRBV7-3 combines with J gene TRBJ2-7, with no clear D. The ends were cut back, 2 bases at V and 0 bases at J, with 5 bases in the middle. This CDR3 comprises 13 residues. Germline CDR1 and CDR2: SGHTA and FQGTGA. This CDR3 reads CASSLQSSYEQYF. The CDR3 bases are TGTGCCAGCAGCTTACAGTCCTCCTACGAGCAGTACTTC.

In its sample, this clonotype was seen many times. This chain connects TRBV5-6 to TRBJ2-3; D ambiguous. There are 15 residues in the CDR3. Trimming stripped 0 bases from V and 2 bases from J, with 10 bases between. Per germline, CDR1 SGHDT and CDR2 YYEEEE. The CDR3 DNA reads as TGTGCCAGCAGCTTGGTTATGAAGGCCACAGATACGCAGTATTTT. This codes for CASSLVMKATDTQYF.

Concerning this clonotype itself: The junction departs from the called germline gene at one end, perhaps through a read error. The chain is built from TRBV6-6 and TRBJ1-5; no definite D call. This CDR3 is built from 13 residues. In germline, CDR1 is MNHNY, CDR2 SVGAGI (reference sequence). The CDR3 bases are TGTGCCAGCAGTTACGAAACCGGGATACCCCAGAATTTT. This codes for CASSYETGIPQNF.

This clonotype was detected only a few times. With a much larger clone just one base away, this may be a read error. This chain connects TRBV10-3 to TRBJ2-7; 7 bases agree with TRBD2. The CDR3 covers 14 residues. Germline loops: CDR1 ENHRY, CDR2 SYGVKD. The CDR3 is CAISAGGSSYEKYF. The CDR3 coding sequence is TGTGCCATCAGTGCGGGGGGATCCTCCTACGAGAAGTACTTC.

This clonotype has ten or more counts. The chain uses TRBV25-1 and TRBJ2-7; no definite D call. Looked up from germline, CDR1 is MGHDK and CDR2 is SYGVNS. The CDR3 consists of 14 residues. V gave up 4 bases and J gave up 6 bases, with 16 bases separating them. CDR3 amino acids: CASSGVGLLGEQYF. CDR3 sequence (DNA): TGTGCCAGCAGTGGGGTGGGTCTGCTCGGCGAGCAGTACTTC.

This clonotype came up many times. The genes are TRBV20-1 and TRBJ2-1, with 12 bases that match TRBD1. CDR1 and CDR2 from the germline V gene are DFQATT and SNEGSKA (reference sequence). The CDR3 has 15 amino acids. V was pared by 4 bases and J by 12 bases, with 13 bases of the junction left unmatched. The CDR3 DNA follows: TGCAGTGCTACCATACCGGGACAGGGGGCGGCAGGGCAGTTCTTC. It translates to CSATIPGQGAAGQFF.

Only a few counts were recorded for this clonotype. The V call is TRBV20-1, the J call TRBJ2-7; 7 nucleotides match TRBD2. This CDR3 has 13 amino acids. CDR1 and CDR2 (germline): DFQATT, SNEGSKA (reference sequence). Written as DNA, the CDR3 is TGCAGCCTAGGCGAGGCTAGCGGCTACGAGCAGTACTTC. This translates into CSLGEASGYEQYF.